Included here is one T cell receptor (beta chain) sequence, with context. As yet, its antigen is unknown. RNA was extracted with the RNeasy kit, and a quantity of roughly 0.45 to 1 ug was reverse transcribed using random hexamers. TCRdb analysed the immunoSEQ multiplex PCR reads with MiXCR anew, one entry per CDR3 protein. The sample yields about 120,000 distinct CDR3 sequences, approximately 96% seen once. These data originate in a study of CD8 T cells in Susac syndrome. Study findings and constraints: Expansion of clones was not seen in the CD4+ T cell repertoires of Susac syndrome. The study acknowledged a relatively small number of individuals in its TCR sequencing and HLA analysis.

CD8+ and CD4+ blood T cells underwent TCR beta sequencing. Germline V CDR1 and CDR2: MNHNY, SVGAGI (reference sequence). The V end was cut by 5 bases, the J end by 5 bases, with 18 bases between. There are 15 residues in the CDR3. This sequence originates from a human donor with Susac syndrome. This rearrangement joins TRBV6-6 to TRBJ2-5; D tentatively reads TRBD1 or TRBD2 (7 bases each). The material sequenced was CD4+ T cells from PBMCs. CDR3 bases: TGTGCCAGCAGTCTATCCGACAGGGAGGGCGAGACCCAGTACTTC. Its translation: CASSLSDREGETQYF.